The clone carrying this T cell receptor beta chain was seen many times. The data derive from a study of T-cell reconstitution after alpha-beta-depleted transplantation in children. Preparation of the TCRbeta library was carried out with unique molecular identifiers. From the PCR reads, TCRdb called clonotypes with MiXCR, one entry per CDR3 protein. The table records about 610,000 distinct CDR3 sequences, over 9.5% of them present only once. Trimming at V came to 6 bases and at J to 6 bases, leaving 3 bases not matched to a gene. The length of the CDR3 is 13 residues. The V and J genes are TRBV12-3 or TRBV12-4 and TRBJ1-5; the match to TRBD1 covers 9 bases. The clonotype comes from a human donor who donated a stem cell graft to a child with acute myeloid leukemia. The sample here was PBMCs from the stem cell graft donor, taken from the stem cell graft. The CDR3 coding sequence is TGTGCCAGCAGCCTACAGGGGGCTCAGCCCCAGCATTTT. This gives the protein CASSLQGAQPQHF.